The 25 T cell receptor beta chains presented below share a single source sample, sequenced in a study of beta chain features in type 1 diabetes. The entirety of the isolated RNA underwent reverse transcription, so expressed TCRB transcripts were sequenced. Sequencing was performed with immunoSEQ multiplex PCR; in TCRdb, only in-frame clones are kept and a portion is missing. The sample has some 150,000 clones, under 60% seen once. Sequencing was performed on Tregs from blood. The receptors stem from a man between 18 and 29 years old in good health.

The CDR3 here is CASSARPAGGWDTQYF. The CDR3 DNA follows: TGTGCCAGCAGTGCCCGCCCAGCGGGGGGCTGGGATACGCAGTATTTT. The V call is TRBV27, the J call TRBJ2-3, with 9 positions matching TRBD2. The CDR3 sequence is 16 residues long. The V gene's germline CDR1 is MNHEY and CDR2 SMNVEV (reference sequence). J gave up 6 bases and V 5 bases, and 12 bases lay outside the gene matches.

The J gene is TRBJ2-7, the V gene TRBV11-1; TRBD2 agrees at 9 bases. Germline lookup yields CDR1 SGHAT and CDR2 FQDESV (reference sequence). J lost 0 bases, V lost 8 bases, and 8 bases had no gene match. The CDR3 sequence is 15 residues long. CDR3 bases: TGTGCCAGCGGCGTGAATAGCGGGAGCTCCTACGAGCAGTACTTC. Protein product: CASGVNSGSSYEQYF.

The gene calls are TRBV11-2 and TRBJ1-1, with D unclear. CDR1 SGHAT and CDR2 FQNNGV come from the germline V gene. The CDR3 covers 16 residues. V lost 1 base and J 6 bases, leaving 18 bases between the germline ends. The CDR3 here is CASSLAALSVRAEAFF. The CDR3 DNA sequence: TGTGCCAGCAGCTTAGCGGCTCTTAGCGTACGCGCTGAAGCTTTCTTT.

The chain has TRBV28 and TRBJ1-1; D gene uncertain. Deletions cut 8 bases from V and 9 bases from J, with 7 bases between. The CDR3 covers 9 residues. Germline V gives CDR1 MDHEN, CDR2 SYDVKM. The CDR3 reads CASGPQAFF. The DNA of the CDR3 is TGTGCCAGCGGGCCTCAAGCTTTCTTT.

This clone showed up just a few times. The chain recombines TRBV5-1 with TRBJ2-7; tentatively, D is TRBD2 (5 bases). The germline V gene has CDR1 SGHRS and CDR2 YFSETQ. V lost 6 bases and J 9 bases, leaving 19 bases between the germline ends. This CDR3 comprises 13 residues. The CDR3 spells CASKGDTGDGQYF. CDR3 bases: TGCGCCAGCAAGGGAGATACGGGTGATGGGCAGTACTTC.

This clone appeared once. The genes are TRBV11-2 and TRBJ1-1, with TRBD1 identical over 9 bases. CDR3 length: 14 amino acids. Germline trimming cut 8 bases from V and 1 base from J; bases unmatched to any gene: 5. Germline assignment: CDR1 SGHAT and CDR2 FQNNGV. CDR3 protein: CASGLTGGNTEAFF. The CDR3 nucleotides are TGTGCCAGCGGATTGACAGGGGGGAACACTGAAGCTTTCTTT.

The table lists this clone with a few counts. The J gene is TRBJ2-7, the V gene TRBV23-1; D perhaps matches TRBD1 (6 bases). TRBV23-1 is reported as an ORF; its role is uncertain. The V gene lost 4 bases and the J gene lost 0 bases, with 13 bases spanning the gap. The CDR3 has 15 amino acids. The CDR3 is CASSPRDINSYEQYF. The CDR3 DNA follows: TGCGCCAGCAGTCCCCGGGACATCAACTCCTACGAGCAGTACTTC.

The CDR3 is CASSPQGALNTEAFF. DNA of the CDR3: TGTGCCAGCTCACCACAGGGGGCCTTGAACACTGAAGCTTTCTTT. J is TRBJ1-1 and V is TRBV18, with 7 bases matching TRBD1. This CDR3 spans 15 amino acids. The V segment lost 1 base and the J segment 0 bases; nucleotides outside the gene matches: 2. The germline CDR1 and CDR2 sequences are KGHSH and LQKENI.

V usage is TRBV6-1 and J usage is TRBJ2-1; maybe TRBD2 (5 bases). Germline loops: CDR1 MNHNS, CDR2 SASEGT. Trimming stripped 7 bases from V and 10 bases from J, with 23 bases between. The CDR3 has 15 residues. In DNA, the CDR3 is TGTGCCAGCAACCCTCCTAGATTTCCGGGCGGGGAGCAGTTCTTC. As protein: CASNPPRFPGGEQFF.

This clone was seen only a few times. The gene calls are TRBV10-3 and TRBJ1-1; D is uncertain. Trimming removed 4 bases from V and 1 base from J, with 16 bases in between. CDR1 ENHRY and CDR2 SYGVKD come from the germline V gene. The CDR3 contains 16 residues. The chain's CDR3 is CAISARGLEGNTEAFF. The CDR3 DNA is TGTGCCATCAGTGCTAGAGGGCTGGAGGGGAACACTGAAGCTTTCTTT.

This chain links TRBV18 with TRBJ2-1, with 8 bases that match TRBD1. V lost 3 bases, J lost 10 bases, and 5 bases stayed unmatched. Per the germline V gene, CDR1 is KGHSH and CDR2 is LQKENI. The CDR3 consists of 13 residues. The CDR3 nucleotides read TGTGCCAGCTCACCCGGGACAGGTTTCGAGCAGTTCTTC. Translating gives CASSPGTGFEQFF.

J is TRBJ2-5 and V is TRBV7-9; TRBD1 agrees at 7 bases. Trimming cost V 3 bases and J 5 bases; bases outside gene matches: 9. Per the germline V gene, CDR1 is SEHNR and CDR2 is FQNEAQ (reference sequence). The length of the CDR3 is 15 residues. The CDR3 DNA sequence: TGTGCCAGCAGCTTGATAGGGGGCGCGAGGGAGACCCAGTACTTC. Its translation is CASSLIGGARETQYF.

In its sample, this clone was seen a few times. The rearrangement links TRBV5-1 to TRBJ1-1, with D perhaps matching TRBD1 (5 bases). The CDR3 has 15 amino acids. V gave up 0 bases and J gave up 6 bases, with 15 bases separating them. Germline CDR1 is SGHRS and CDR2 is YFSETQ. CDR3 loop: CASSLGVGAGPEAFF. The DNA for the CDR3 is TGCGCCAGCAGCTTGGGCGTAGGGGCTGGACCTGAAGCTTTCTTT. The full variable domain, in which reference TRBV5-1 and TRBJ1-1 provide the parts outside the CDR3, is KAGVTQTPRYLIKTRGQQVTLSCSPISGHRSVSWYQQTPGQGLQFLFEYFSETQRNKGNFPGRFSGRQFSNSRSEMNVSTLELGDSALYLCASSLGVGAGPEAFFGQGTRLTVV.

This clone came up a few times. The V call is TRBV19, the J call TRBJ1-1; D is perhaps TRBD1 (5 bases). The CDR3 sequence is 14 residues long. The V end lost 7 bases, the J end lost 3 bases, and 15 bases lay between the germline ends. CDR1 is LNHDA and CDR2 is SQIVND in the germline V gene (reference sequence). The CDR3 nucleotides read TGTGCCAGTACCACCGTTGGGGCGGACACTGAAGCTTTCTTT. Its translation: CASTTVGADTEAFF.

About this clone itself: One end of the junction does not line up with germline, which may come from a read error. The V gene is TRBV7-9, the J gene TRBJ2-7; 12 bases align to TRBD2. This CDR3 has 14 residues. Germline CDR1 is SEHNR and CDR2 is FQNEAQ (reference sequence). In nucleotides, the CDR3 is TGTGCCAGCAGCCTAGCGGGGGGGTCCTACGAGCAGTACTTC. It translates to CASSLAGGSYEQYF.

For the CDR3, the DNA is TGCGCCAGCAGTTTTTCACCTTTAGCAGGGGTAAATGAGCAGTTCTTC. Its translation: CASSFSPLAGVNEQFF. The chain couples TRBV5-1 to TRBJ2-1; TRBD1 is a possible D gene (6 bases). Per germline, CDR1 SGHRS and CDR2 YFSETQ. Trimming shortened V by 5 bases and J by 7 bases, and 22 bases separated the two germline ends. This CDR3 is 16 amino acids long. Drawing the rest from reference TRBV5-1 and TRBJ2-1, the complete variable domain is KAGVTQTPRYLIKTRGQQVTLSCSPISGHRSVSWYQQTPGQGLQFLFEYFSETQRNKGNFPGRFSGRQFSNSRSEMNVSTLELGDSALYLCASSFSPLAGVNEQFFGPGTRLTVL.

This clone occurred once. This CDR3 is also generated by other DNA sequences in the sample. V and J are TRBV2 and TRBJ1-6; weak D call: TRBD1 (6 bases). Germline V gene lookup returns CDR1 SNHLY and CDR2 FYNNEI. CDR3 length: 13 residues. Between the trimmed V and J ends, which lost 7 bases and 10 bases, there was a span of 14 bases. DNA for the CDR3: TGTGCCAGCAACCCGCAGGGGAACTCACCCCTCCACTTT. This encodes CASNPQGNSPLHF.

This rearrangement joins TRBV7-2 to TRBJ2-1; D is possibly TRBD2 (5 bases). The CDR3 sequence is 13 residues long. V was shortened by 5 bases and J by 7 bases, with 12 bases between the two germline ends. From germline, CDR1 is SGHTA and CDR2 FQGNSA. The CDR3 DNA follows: TGTGCCAGCAGCAGGACGAGGGAGAATGAGCAGTTCTTC. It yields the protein CASSRTRENEQFF.

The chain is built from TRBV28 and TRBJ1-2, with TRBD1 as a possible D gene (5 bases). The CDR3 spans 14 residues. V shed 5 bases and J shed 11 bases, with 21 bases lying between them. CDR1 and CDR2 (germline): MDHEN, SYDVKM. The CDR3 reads CASSPHQSGERYTF. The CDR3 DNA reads TGTGCCAGCAGTCCGCATCAATCGGGGGAGAGATACACCTTC.

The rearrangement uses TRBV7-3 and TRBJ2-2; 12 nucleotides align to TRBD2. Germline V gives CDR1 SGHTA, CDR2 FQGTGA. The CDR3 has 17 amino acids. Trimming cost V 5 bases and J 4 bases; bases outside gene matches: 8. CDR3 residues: CASSAQGGLAGTGELFF. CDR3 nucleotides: TGTGCCAGCAGCGCCCAGGGGGGACTAGCGGGCACCGGGGAGCTGTTTTTT.

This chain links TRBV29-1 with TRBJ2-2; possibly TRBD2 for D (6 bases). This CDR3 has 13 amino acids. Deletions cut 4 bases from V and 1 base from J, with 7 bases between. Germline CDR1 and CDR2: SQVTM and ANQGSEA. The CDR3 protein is CSVVGRNTGELFF. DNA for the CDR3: TGCAGCGTTGTCGGGAGGAACACCGGGGAGCTGTTTTTT.

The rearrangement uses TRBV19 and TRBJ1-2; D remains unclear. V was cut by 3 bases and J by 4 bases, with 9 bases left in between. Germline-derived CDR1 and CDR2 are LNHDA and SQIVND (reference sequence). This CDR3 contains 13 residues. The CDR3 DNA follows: TGTGCCAGTAGTATCGGGAGCCTCTATGGCTACACCTTC. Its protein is CASSIGSLYGYTF.

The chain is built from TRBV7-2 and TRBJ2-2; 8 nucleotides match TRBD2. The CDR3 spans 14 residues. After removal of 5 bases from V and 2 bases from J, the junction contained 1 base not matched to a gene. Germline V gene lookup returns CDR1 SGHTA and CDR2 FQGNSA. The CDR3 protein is CASSRGGNTGELFF. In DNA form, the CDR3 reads TGTGCCAGCAGCCGGGGGGGAAACACCGGGGAGCTGTTTTTT.

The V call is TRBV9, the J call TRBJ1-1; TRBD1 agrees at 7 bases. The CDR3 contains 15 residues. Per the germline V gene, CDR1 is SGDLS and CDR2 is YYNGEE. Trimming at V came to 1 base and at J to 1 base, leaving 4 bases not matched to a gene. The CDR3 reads CASSVTGTANTEAFF. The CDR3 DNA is TGTGCCAGCAGCGTAACCGGGACAGCGAACACTGAAGCTTTCTTT. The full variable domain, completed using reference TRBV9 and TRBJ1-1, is DSGVTQTPKHLITATGQRVTLRCSPRSGDLSVYWYQQSLDQGLQFLIQYYNGEERAKGNILERFSAQQFPDLHSELNLSSLELGDSALYFCASSVTGTANTEAFFGQGTRLTVV.

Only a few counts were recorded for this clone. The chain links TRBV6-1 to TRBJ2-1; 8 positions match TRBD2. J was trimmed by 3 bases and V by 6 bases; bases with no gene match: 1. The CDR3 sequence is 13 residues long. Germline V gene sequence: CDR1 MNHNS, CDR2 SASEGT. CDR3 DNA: TGTGCCAGCAGGCGGGGGGTCTACAATGAGCAGTTCTTC. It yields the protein CASRRGVYNEQFF.